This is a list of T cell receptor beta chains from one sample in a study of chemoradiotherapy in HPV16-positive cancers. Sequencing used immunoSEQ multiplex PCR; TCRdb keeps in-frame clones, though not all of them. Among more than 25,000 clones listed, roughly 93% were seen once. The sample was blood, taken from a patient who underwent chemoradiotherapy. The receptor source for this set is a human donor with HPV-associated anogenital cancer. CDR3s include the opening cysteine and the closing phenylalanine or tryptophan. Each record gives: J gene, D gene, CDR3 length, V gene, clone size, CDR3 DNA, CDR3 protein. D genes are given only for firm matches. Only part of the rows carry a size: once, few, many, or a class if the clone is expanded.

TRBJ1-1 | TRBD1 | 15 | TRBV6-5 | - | TGTGCCAGCAGCCAGGGACAGGCGGGGGCTGGGGAAGCTTTCTTT | CASSQGQAGAGEAFF
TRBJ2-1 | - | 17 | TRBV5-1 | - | TGCGCCAGCAGCTTGCCAAGTCGGGGAGGCAGTATATATGAGCAGTTCTTC | CASSLPSRGGSIYEQFF
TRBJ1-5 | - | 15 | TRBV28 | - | TGTGCCAGCAGTCCTACTGGACACCCAAATCAGCCCCAGCATTTT | CASSPTGHPNQPQHF
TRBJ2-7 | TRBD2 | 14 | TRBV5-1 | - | TGCGCCAGCAGCTTGGTAGCGGGGTCCTACGAGCAGTACTTC | CASSLVAGSYEQYF
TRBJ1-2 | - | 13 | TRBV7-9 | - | TGTGCCAGCAGCAGACAGACTAACTATGGCTACACCTTC | CASSRQTNYGYTF
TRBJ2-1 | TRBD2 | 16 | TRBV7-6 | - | TGTGCCAGCAGCTTACGGACTAGCGGGAGTTACAATGAGCAGTTCTTC | CASSLRTSGSYNEQFF
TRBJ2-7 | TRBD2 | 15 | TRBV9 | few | TGTGCCAGCAGCGTAGGGACTAGCGTCATCTACGAGCAGTACTTC | CASSVGTSVIYEQYF
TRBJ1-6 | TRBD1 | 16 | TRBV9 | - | TGTGCCAGCAGCGGGGACAGGGAAGGGGGTCTTTCACCCCTCCACTTT | CASSGDREGGLSPLHF
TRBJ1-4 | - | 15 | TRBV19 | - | TGTGCCAGTAATCCCAGACAGGAAACTAATGAAAAACTGTTTTTT | CASNPRQETNEKLFF
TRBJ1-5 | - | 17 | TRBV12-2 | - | TGTGCAAGTCGCTTAGCGACCCGGGGTCAGGAGGATCAGCCCCAGCATTTT | CASRLATRGQEDQPQHF
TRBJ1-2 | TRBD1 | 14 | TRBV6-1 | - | TGTGCCAGCAGGGGACAGCGCAAAAACTATGGCTACACCTTC | CASRGQRKNYGYTF
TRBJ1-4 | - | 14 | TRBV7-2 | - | TGTGCCAGCAGCTTTAGGGGCTCTAGTGAAAAACTGTTTTTT | CASSFRGSSEKLFF
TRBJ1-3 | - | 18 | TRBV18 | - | TGTGCCAGCTCACCCAGGGGATCGTGGGAAAGCTCTGGAAACACCATATATTTT | CASSPRGSWESSGNTIYF
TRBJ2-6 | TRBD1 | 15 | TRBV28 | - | TGTGCCAGCTTAACAGGGGGCAGTGGGGCCAACGTCCTGACTTTC | CASLTGGSGANVLTF
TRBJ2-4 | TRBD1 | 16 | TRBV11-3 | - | TGTGCCAGCAGCTTACGACAGGGGTTAGCCAAAAACATTCAGTACTTC | CASSLRQGLAKNIQYF
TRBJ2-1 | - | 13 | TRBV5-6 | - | TGTGCCAGCAGCTGGAAGGCCAAAAATGAGCAGTTCTTC | CASSWKAKNEQFF
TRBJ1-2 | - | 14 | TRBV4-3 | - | TGCGCCAGCAGCCAAGTCAGGAACTCATATGGCTACACCTTC | CASSQVRNSYGYTF
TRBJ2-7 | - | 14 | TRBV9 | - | TGTGCCAGCAGCCCGTGGACCGATTCCTACGAGCAGTACTTC | CASSPWTDSYEQYF
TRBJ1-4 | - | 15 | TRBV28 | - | TGTGCCAGCAGTTTAGGGTGGGCAACTAATGAAAAACTGTTTTTT | CASSLGWATNEKLFF
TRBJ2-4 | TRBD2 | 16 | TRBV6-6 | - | TGTGCCAGCAGTTTGGGACTAGCGGGGACTCGAAACATTCAGTACTTC | CASSLGLAGTRNIQYF
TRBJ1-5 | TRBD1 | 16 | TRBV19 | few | TGTGCCAGTAGTATCGGGACAGGGGGTAGGAATCAGCCCCAGCATTTT | CASSIGTGGRNQPQHF
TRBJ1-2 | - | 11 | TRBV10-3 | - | TGTGCCACCGCCGGAGCCGGTGGCTACACCTTC | CATAGAGGYTF
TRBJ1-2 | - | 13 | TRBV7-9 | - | TGTGCCAGCAGCTTAATGGTTGACTATGGCTACACCTTC | CASSLMVDYGYTF
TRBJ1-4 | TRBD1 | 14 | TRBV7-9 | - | TGTGCCAGCAGCTTTGGGACAGGAAATGAAAAACTGTTTTTT | CASSFGTGNEKLFF
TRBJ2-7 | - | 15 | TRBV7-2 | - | TGTGCCAGCAGCGTAGCCGGGACGCAGTCCTACGAGCAGTACTTC | CASSVAGTQSYEQYF
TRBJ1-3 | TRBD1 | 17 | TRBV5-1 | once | TGCGCCAGCAGCTTGCCCGGGACAGCTAGCTCTGGAAACACCATATATTTT | CASSLPGTASSGNTIYF
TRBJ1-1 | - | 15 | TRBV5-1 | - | TGCGCCAGCAGCTTGGACGGACAGAAGAACACTGAAGCTTTCTTT | CASSLDGQKNTEAFF
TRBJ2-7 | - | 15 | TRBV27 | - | TGTGCCAGCAGTTTAGGTCAGGGGCTTAGTTACGAGCAGTACTTC | CASSLGQGLSYEQYF
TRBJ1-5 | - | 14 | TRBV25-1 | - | TGTGCCAGCAGTGAAGGGCTTGGGCATCAGCCCCAGCATTTT | CASSEGLGHQPQHF
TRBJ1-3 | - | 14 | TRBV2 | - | TGTGCCAGCAGTGACAGGGGACAAGGAAACACCATATATTTT | CASSDRGQGNTIYF
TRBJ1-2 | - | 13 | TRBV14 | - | TGTGCCAGCAGCCTAGGAATAGACTATGGCTACACCTTC | CASSLGIDYGYTF
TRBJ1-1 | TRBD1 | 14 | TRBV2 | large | TGTGCCAGCAGCCCACAGGGGCTAAACACTGAAGCTTTCTTT | CASSPQGLNTEAFF
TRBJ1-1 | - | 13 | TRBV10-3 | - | TGTGCCATCAAAGCAACGGGGGACACTGAAGCTTTCTTT | CAIKATGDTEAFF
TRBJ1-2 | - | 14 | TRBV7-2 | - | TGTGCCAGCAGCTCTACCTCCACGGTCCCTGGCTACACCTTC | CASSSTSTVPGYTF
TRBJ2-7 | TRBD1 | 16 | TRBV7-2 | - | TGTGCCAGCAGCTTAGGCCCGGGACAGGGGGTCCTCGAGCAGTACTTC | CASSLGPGQGVLEQYF
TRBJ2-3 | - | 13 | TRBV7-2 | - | TGTGCCAGCAGCTTGCTTGGGCCAGATACGCAGTATTTT | CASSLLGPDTQYF
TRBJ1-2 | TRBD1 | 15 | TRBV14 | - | TGTGCCAGCAGCCGACGGACAGGGGCTCTACGAGGCTACACCTTC | CASSRRTGALRGYTF
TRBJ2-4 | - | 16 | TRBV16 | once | TGTGCCAGCAGCCCTCGGGACGGGATAGCCAAAAACATTCAGTACTTC | CASSPRDGIAKNIQYF
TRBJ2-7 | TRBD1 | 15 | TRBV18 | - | TGTGCCAGCTCACCCGGGACAGGGTCAACTTACGAGCAGTACTTC | CASSPGTGSTYEQYF
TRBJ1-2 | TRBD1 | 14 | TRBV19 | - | TGTGCCAGTAGTGTGACAGGGGGTGACTATGGCTACACCTTC | CASSVTGGDYGYTF
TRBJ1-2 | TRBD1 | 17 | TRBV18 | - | TGTGCCAGCTCACCGGGAACTGGGACAGGGCTAGACTATGGCTACACCTTC | CASSPGTGTGLDYGYTF
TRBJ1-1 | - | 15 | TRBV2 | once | TGTGCCAGCAGTGAAGCGCTTTCACCTAACACTGAAGCTTTCTTT | CASSEALSPNTEAFF
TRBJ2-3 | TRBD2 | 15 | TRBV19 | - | TGTGCCAGTATGGGACTAGCGGGCTATACAGATACGCAGTATTTT | CASMGLAGYTDTQYF
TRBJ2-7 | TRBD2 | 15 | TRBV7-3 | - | TGTGCCAGCAGCCCGGGACTAGCGGGACCCTACGAGCAGTACTTC | CASSPGLAGPYEQYF
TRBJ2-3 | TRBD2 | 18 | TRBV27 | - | TGTGCCAGCAGTCCCCTGTTTCTAGCGGGAGTTAGCACAGATACGCAGTATTTT | CASSPLFLAGVSTDTQYF
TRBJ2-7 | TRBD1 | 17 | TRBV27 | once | TGTGCCAGCAGGTCCGGGACAGGCCGACCTTATCCCTACGAGCAGTACTTC | CASRSGTGRPYPYEQYF
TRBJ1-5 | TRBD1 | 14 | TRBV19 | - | TGTGCCAGTAGCACGACAGGGGGCAATCAGCCCCAGCATTTT | CASSTTGGNQPQHF
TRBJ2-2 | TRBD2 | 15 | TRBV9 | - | TGTGCCAGCAGCCTGACTAGCGGGACGAACGGGGAGCTGTTTTTT | CASSLTSGTNGELFF